This TCR beta chain was identified during a study of blood T cell repertoires in COVID-19 (TCRdb year 2020). The study in broad terms: Collaborator samples came from the United States, Italy and Spain and covered acute and convalescent phases of COVID-19. The repertoires were released in a freely available public database meant as a resource for research on the immune response to SARS-CoV-2. The sample metadata nearly always contained a de-identified subject ID, COVID-19 status, age in years and sex. Where HLA class I and class II types were available, the types were taken from metadata supplied by the sample provider, not from assay-based typing. Samples were obtained from the ongoing ImmuneRACE study (first 160 participants) and from over 1,000 subjects provided by 6 global collaborators. The material from the prospective study consisted of cDNA or gDNA derived from T cells, B-cell-depleted T cells, or PBMCs. The dataset comprised deeply sampled blood TCRbeta repertoires from subjects exposed to, actively infected with, or recovered from COVID-19. The full study reports these points: Clinical and demographic metadata were provided uncurated, with the amount varying by source and participant.

This clone was seen a few times. The specificity of this receptor is unknown. No base quality information exists; no much larger clone differs at one position. Participants in the prospective study were aged roughly 18 to 89 years, lived in under 30 United States geographic areas, and enrolled through a virtual design. In the prospective study, cohorts were assigned on the basis of participant-reported clinical history obtained from a screening survey and a study questionnaire. Recovered participants in ImmuneRACE Cohort 3 were defined as having two consecutive negative NP/OP PCR tests, clearance from a healthcare professional, or resolution of symptoms. In the prospective study, whole blood, serum and a nasopharyngeal or oropharyngeal swab were collected from each participant by mobile phlebotomists. Over a 2-month period, participants in the prospective study had the option of providing additional blood draws and questionnaires. Before DNA extraction, blood samples from the prospective study were shipped at room temperature or frozen.

TCRbeta CDR3 regions were amplified from genomic DNA using the immunoSEQ Assay, a bias-controlled multiplex PCR. Per the original workflow: The number of nucleated cells in each sample was estimated by amplification of reference gene primers within the assay. Sequence reads were collapsed and filtered to measure the absolute abundance of every unique TCRbeta CDR3 rearrangement. For each sample, productive Simpson clonality was calculated by taking the square root of Simpson's diversity index across productive rearrangements. TCRdb re-hosts the immuneACCESS table, in-frame sequences only. Its copies lack some clones; in the studies checked, an unresolved V gene accounts for under half of them, and the cause for the rest is not known. V, J and clone size reflect that table, while D and trimming were determined from the DNA. The sample has 250,000 to 350,000 clones on record, around 90% of them singletons. Around 1% of the sample is held by the ten biggest clonotypes.

This clonotype was sampled from a woman aged 25 to 39 who had recovered from COVID-19. Sequenced sample: PBMCs or T cells enriched from blood (not recorded which).

The encoded CDR3 is CASSAGGSTAYEQYF. The DNA sequence is TGCGCCAGCAGTGCGGGAGGAAGTACCGCCTACGAGCAGTACTTC. The rearrangement joined TRBV5-1 to TRBJ2-7; 8 central nucleotides agree with TRBD2. From its cysteine to its phenylalanine, the CDR3 spans 15 amino acids. Only the CDR3 portion is preserved as DNA: 45 bases, with reading frame beginning at the first base. Here V drops 5 bases and J drops 2 bases, and the junction holds 9 bases not matched to any gene. The germline V gene sets CDR1 to SGHRS and CDR2 to YFSETQ.